Following are 25 T cell receptor beta chains from one sample sequenced in a study of blood T cell repertoires in COVID-19. TCRdb's copy holds only in-frame clones and misses some; the assay was immunoSEQ multiplex PCR. Of more than 300,000 clones detected, more than 75% appear once; the ten largest clones hold less than 1.5%. Material: PBMCs or T cells enriched from blood (not recorded which). The receptors derive from a young woman who had recovered from COVID-19.

The gene calls are TRBV9 and TRBJ2-5; 10 bases fit TRBD2. Trimming cost V 2 bases and J 5 bases; bases outside gene matches: 12. Per germline, CDR1 SGDLS and CDR2 YYNGEE. CDR3 length: 17 residues. The DNA for the CDR3 is TGTGCCAGCAGCGTCAGAGCGGGGGGGCCGAGGAGTGAGACCCAGTACTTC. Protein: CASSVRAGGPRSETQYF.

V is TRBV30 and J is TRBJ1-5; D call uncertain. Trimming took 0 bases from V and 4 from J, leaving 25 bases between them. From germline, CDR1 is GTSNPN and CDR2 SVGIG (reference sequence). The CDR3 contains 19 residues. CDR3: CAWSVLDGPKVAENQPQHF. The CDR3 bases are TGTGCCTGGAGTGTACTAGATGGTCCCAAGGTGGCCGAAAATCAGCCCCAGCATTTT.

The J gene is TRBJ1-2, the V gene TRBV30, with D tentatively TRBD1 (6 bases). CDR1 is GTSNPN and CDR2 is SVGIG in the germline V gene (reference sequence). CDR3 length: 15 amino acids. V lost 1 base, J lost 5 bases, and 17 bases lay in between. The CDR3 region is CAWSAINKGGYGYTF. For the CDR3, the DNA is TGTGCCTGGAGTGCAATTAACAAAGGGGGTTATGGCTACACCTTC.

The rearrangement links TRBV7-8 to TRBJ1-6, with D perhaps TRBD1 (5 bases). Germline V gene lookup returns CDR1 SGHVS and CDR2 FQNEAQ. The germline V and J ends were trimmed by 2 bases and 7 bases, with 21 bases remaining between them. CDR3 size: 18 residues. Here the CDR3 DNA reads TGTGCCAGCAGCTTATTGGGGCGGGAGGGACCAGGCAATTCACCCCTCCACTTT. Translation gives CASSLLGREGPGNSPLHF.

This chain uses TRBV2 with TRBJ1-5; 8 bases match TRBD1. V lost 9 bases and J lost 3; bases outside the gene matches: 4. This CDR3 is built from 13 residues. Germline V gene data show CDR1 as SNHLY and CDR2 as FYNNEI. The CDR3 nucleotides read TGTGCCAGTGCAGGGGGCAACAATCAGCCCCAGCATTTT. Amino acids: CASAGGNNQPQHF.

The chain joins TRBV30 to TRBJ1-1, with 12 nucleotides matching TRBD1. The CDR3 contains 15 residues. Trimming removed 3 bases from V and 7 bases from J; junction bases left unmatched: 9. Per germline, CDR1 GTSNPN and CDR2 SVGIG (reference sequence). For the CDR3, the DNA is TGTGCCTGGAGCCGCGGGACAGGGGGCCGGGGTGAAGCTTTCTTT. Its translation is CAWSRGTGGRGEAFF.

V is TRBV14 and J is TRBJ1-1; D is unresolved. This CDR3 region has 16 residues. Germline loops: CDR1 SGHDN, CDR2 FVKESK. Trimming cost V 0 bases and J 1 base, with 12 bases left between them. This CDR3 is CASSQELARKNTEAFF. CDR3 nucleotides: TGTGCCAGCAGCCAAGAGTTAGCGCGGAAGAACACTGAAGCTTTCTTT.

The V call is TRBV7-8, the J call TRBJ1-5, with unresolved D. CDR1 and CDR2 from the germline V gene are SGHVS and FQNEAQ. The V end was cut by 2 bases, the J end by 0 bases, with 5 bases between. This CDR3 has 14 residues. The CDR3 is CASSLTFSNQPQHF. DNA for the CDR3: TGTGCCAGCAGCTTAACTTTTAGCAATCAGCCCCAGCATTTT.

The rearrangement links TRBV7-5 to TRBJ1-3; the table's D call, TRBD1, was not checked against the DNA. TRBV7-5 is designated a pseudogene. The CDR3 has 9 amino acids. This CDR3 reads CATPRQGDF. The CDR3 nucleotides are TGTGCCACCCCCCGGCAGGGCGACTTT.

This clone was seen only a few times. The J gene is TRBJ1-2, the V gene TRBV25-1; unclear D gene. Per the germline V gene, CDR1 is MGHDK and CDR2 is SYGVNS. The V end was cut by 8 bases, the J end by 3 bases, with 13 bases between. This CDR3 is built from 13 residues. The CDR3 DNA reads TGTGCCAGCTCTCTTGGAGTGGACTATGGCTACACCTTC. This gives the protein CASSLGVDYGYTF.

This sequence joins TRBV5-1 and TRBJ2-3; the match to TRBD2 covers 10 bases. This CDR3 region has 16 residues. Germline CDR1 is SGHRS and CDR2 is YFSETQ. J gave up 0 bases and V 0 bases, and 1 base lay outside the gene matches. In DNA, the CDR3 is TGCGCCAGCAGCTTGGCTAGCGGGGGTAGCACAGATACGCAGTATTTT. Its translation is CASSLASGGSTDTQYF.

Concerning this clone itself: Other DNA sequences in this sample translate to the same CDR3. This rearrangement joins TRBV30 to TRBJ1-5; D may be TRBD1 (5 bases). CDR3 length: 13 residues. Germline assignment: CDR1 GTSNPN and CDR2 SVGIG (reference sequence). The germline V and J ends were trimmed by 0 bases and 4 bases, with 7 bases remaining between them. The CDR3 nucleotides are TGTGCCTGGAGTGTACAGGAGAATCAGCCCCAGCATTTT. This encodes CAWSVQENQPQHF.

The chain has TRBV6-6 and TRBJ2-7; 14 bases map to TRBD2. CDR1 and CDR2 (germline): MNHNY, SVGAGI (reference sequence). Trimming removed 5 bases from V and 3 bases from J; junction bases left unmatched: 12. This CDR3 has 18 amino acids. In nucleotides, the CDR3 is TGTGCCAGCAGTCGCCCCCGGACTAGCGGGGGGTTTCACTACGAGCAGTACTTC. Protein product: CASSRPRTSGGFHYEQYF.

This chain uses TRBV5-4 with TRBJ1-2; D not certain. There are 13 residues in the CDR3. Germline CDR1 and CDR2: SGHNT and YYREEE (reference sequence). V was cut by 1 base and J by 6 bases, with 10 bases left in between. CDR3: CASSLRVQDGYTF. Written as DNA, the CDR3 is TGTGCCAGCAGCTTGCGCGTCCAGGATGGCTACACCTTC. Supplemented by reference TRBV5-4 and TRBJ1-2, the full variable domain reads ETGVTQSPTHLIKTRGQQVTLRCSSQSGHNTVSWYQQALGQGPQFIFQYYREEENGRGNFPPRFSGLQFPNYSSELNVNALELDDSALYLCASSLRVQDGYTFGSGTRLTVV.

This rearrangement joins TRBV25-1 to TRBJ1-2, with D tentatively TRBD1 (6 bases). V gave up 1 base and J gave up 0 bases, with 12 bases separating them. CDR3 size: 16 residues. Germline V lookup: CDR1 MGHDK, CDR2 SYGVNS. CDR3 sequence reads: CASSESLTGANYGYTF. CDR3 DNA: TGTGCCAGCAGTGAATCTTTGACAGGTGCTAACTATGGCTACACCTTC.

The chain is built from TRBV19 and TRBJ1-4, with D perhaps TRBD1 (5 bases). The length of the CDR3 is 15 residues. CDR1 and CDR2 from the germline V gene are LNHDA and SQIVND (reference sequence). V dropped 4 bases and J dropped 3 bases, with 12 bases sitting between them. CDR3 residues: CASSTQGIANEKLFF. CDR3 in DNA: TGTGCCAGTAGTACCCAGGGTATCGCTAATGAAAAACTGTTTTTT.

The gene calls are TRBV2 and TRBJ1-5; no reliable D call. V was clipped by 6 bases and J by 7 bases, with 16 bases between them. Germline V CDR1 and CDR2: SNHLY, FYNNEI. The CDR3 consists of 14 residues. CDR3 sequence: CASRYPGSAQPQHF. CDR3 in DNA: TGTGCCAGCAGGTACCCGGGGTCCGCACAGCCCCAGCATTTT.

This clone was counted a single time. This rearrangement joins TRBV6-6 to TRBJ2-3; 8 nucleotides line up with TRBD1. Germline assignment: CDR1 MNHNY and CDR2 SVGAGI (reference sequence). J gave up 2 bases and V 6 bases, and 22 bases lay outside the gene matches. This CDR3 spans 20 amino acids. The chain's CDR3 is CASSLSWTGMAGRDTDTQYF. The CDR3 DNA follows: TGTGCCAGCAGCTTATCTTGGACAGGGATGGCGGGAAGGGACACAGATACGCAGTATTTT.

This clone came up a few times. The rearrangement links TRBV20-1 to TRBJ1-2; TRBD1 agrees at 8 bases. CDR1 is DFQATT and CDR2 is SNEGSKA in the germline V gene (reference sequence). V shed 3 bases, J shed 3 bases, and the junction held 3 bases outside the gene matches. The CDR3 extends over 13 amino acids. CDR3: CSASLTGDYGYTF. In nucleotides, the CDR3 is TGCAGTGCTAGTCTGACAGGGGACTATGGCTACACCTTC.

The chain couples TRBV14 to TRBJ2-1, with 8 nucleotides matching TRBD2. CDR3 length: 19 residues. Unmatched junction bases numbered 19, after V lost 2 bases and J lost 7 bases. CDR1 is SGHDN, CDR2 FVKESK, per germline. CDR3 protein: CASSQLDSLPGGGINEQFF. The CDR3, as DNA: TGTGCCAGCAGCCAATTGGACAGTCTCCCCGGGGGGGGGATAAATGAGCAGTTCTTC.

The CDR3, as DNA: TGTGCCAGCAGCAGGACAGTCCCGGGCGCCTATAATTCACCCCTCCACTTT. Its translation is CASSRTVPGAYNSPLHF. The gene calls are TRBV7-9 and TRBJ1-6; the D gene is possibly TRBD1 (6 bases). This CDR3 is 17 amino acids long. Between the trimmed V and J ends, which lost 5 bases and 2 bases, there was a span of 16 bases. Germline V CDR1 and CDR2: SEHNR, FQNEAQ (reference sequence).

In DNA, the CDR3 is TGTGCCAGCAGCTCCGTTTACGGACAGGCCGACCCTAACTATGGCTACACCTTC. Its protein product is CASSSVYGQADPNYGYTF. The chain uses TRBV11-2 and TRBJ1-2, with 7 bases lining up with TRBD1. J lost 0 bases, V lost 4 bases, and 14 bases had no gene match. CDR1 and CDR2 from the germline V gene are SGHAT and FQNNGV. The CDR3 sequence is 18 residues long.

The chain carries TRBV7-2 and TRBJ2-1; 10 positions agree with TRBD2. Germline lookup yields CDR1 SGHTA and CDR2 FQGNSA. CDR3 length equals 14 residues. Losses at the gene ends were 5 bases for V and 7 bases for J; bases not matched to a gene: 5. The CDR3 is CASSPAGGLNEQFF. In nucleotides, the CDR3 is TGTGCCAGCAGCCCAGCGGGGGGGCTAAATGAGCAGTTCTTC.

The V call is TRBV9, the J call TRBJ1-1; 8 positions match TRBD1. This CDR3 region has 16 residues. Trimming took 0 bases from V and 1 from J; bases not matched to a gene: 5. Germline lookup yields CDR1 SGDLS and CDR2 YYNGEE. The CDR3 protein is CASSVELGTGNTEAFF. Written as DNA, the CDR3 is TGTGCCAGCAGCGTAGAACTGGGGACAGGGAACACTGAAGCTTTCTTT.

The gene calls are TRBV27 and TRBJ2-7, with a weak D call TRBD2 (5 bases). The V end was cut by 5 bases, the J end by 10 bases, with 21 bases between. CDR1 is MNHEY and CDR2 is SMNVEV in the germline V gene (reference sequence). The CDR3 is 14 amino acids. The CDR3 loop reads CASSASTAREPQYF. In nucleotides, the CDR3 is TGTGCCAGCAGTGCTTCAACAGCGAGGGAGCCCCAGTACTTC.